Each of the 15 T cell receptor beta chains below was sequenced from the same sample in a study of blood T cell repertoires in COVID-19. The protocol was immunoSEQ multiplex PCR, while the TCRdb copy is restricted to in-frame clones and leaves out a portion. The sample holds under 150,000 clones, around four fifths seen once. The specimen sequenced was peripheral blood. The receptors stem from a man between 65 and 80 years old with active or convalescent COVID-19.

This chain links TRBV4-3 with TRBJ2-3; the D gene is possibly TRBD1 (5 bases). This CDR3 is built from 14 residues. CDR1 and CDR2 from the germline V gene are LGHNA and YSLEER. The germline V and J ends were trimmed by 5 bases and 2 bases, with 11 bases remaining between them. CDR3 sequence reads: CASSWGGATDTQYF. The CDR3 DNA sequence: TGCGCCAGCAGCTGGGGCGGTGCCACAGATACGCAGTATTTT.

The chain recombines TRBV7-6 with TRBJ2-7; unclear D gene. CDR3 length: 14 residues. The germline gives CDR1 SGHVS, CDR2 FNYEAQ. With 1 base removed from V and 6 bases from J, the gap between germline ends came to 13 bases. The CDR3 reads CASSLESRGSEQYF. CDR3 bases: TGTGCCAGCAGCTTAGAAAGTAGAGGTTCCGAGCAGTACTTC.

This clone was observed a single time. The chain links TRBV6-5 to TRBJ2-7; 7 bases agree with TRBD1. From germline, CDR1 is MNHEY and CDR2 SVGAGI. With V trimmed by 6 bases and J by 5 bases, 7 bases remained unmatched. The CDR3 runs 13 residues. The CDR3 DNA sequence: TGTGCCAGCAGCCTACAGGGGTTCGACGAGCAGTACTTC. Amino acid sequence: CASSLQGFDEQYF.

The genes are TRBV23-1 and TRBJ2-7; D might be TRBD1 (5 bases). TRBV23-1 is an open reading frame, and its role is uncertain. Trimming pared 4 bases from V and 6 bases from J, leaving 7 bases between. CDR3 size: 11 residues. CDR3 nucleotide sequence: TGCGCCAGCAGTCTTAGGGGCGAGCAGTACTTC. This sequence encodes CASSLRGEQYF.

V gene TRBV2 combines with J gene TRBJ2-7; 11 nucleotides line up with TRBD2. The V gene end was trimmed by 3 bases and the J gene end by 13 bases; junction bases not matched to a gene: 8. This CDR3 is built from 13 residues. Per germline, CDR1 SNHLY and CDR2 FYNNEI. CDR3 region: CASSDEGLAGGYF. The CDR3 bases are TGTGCCAGCAGTGACGAAGGACTAGCGGGCGGTTACTTC.

The gene calls are TRBV9 and TRBJ2-7; 10 nucleotides align to TRBD1. Germline loops: CDR1 SGDLS, CDR2 YYNGEE. CDR3 length: 14 amino acids. V dropped 5 bases and J dropped 5; count of bases not matched to a gene: 7. The CDR3 is CASSLDRGQDEQYF. For the CDR3, the DNA is TGTGCCAGCAGTTTAGACAGGGGGCAGGACGAGCAGTACTTC.

V usage is TRBV10-3 and J usage is TRBJ2-5, with 14 nucleotides matching TRBD2. CDR1 and CDR2 (germline): ENHRY, SYGVKD. Trimming cost V 3 bases and J 5 bases; bases outside gene matches: 11. The CDR3 is 18 residues long. The CDR3 region is CAISEPGLAGVGRETQYF. The CDR3 DNA reads as TGTGCCATCAGTGAACCGGGACTAGCGGGAGTTGGTCGGGAGACCCAGTACTTC.

V usage is TRBV6-5 and J usage is TRBJ1-6; D may be TRBD1 (6 bases). The CDR3 runs to 14 residues. Germline-derived CDR1 and CDR2 are MNHEY and SVGAGI. Trimming removed 6 bases from V and 10 bases from J, with 16 bases in between. As DNA, the CDR3 is TGTGCCAGCAGAACGCAGGGGCGGGGGTCACCCCTCCACTTT. It translates to CASRTQGRGSPLHF.

The table lists this clone with a few counts. The rearrangement uses TRBV27 and TRBJ2-1; TRBD2 agrees at 11 bases. The CDR3 length is 16 residues. Germline V gene data show CDR1 as MNHEY and CDR2 as SMNVEV (reference sequence). The V gene end was trimmed by 3 bases and the J gene end by 3 bases; junction bases not matched to a gene: 4. CDR3 protein: CASSFSGRANYNEQFF. In nucleotides, the CDR3 is TGTGCCAGCAGTTTTAGCGGGAGGGCCAACTACAATGAGCAGTTCTTC.

The V call is TRBV6-5, the J call TRBJ2-7; D is perhaps TRBD1 (6 bases). V dropped 0 bases and J dropped 7 bases, with 10 bases sitting between them. CDR1 and CDR2 (germline): MNHEY, SVGAGI. The CDR3 length is 13 residues. The DNA for the CDR3 is TGTGCCAGCAGTTACTCCACAGGGTCGGAGCAGTACTTC. Encoded protein: CASSYSTGSEQYF.

The chain employs TRBV6-2 or TRBV6-3 and TRBJ1-2, with a possible D match to TRBD1 (5 bases). Germline V lookup: CDR1 MNHEY, CDR2 SVGEGT. There are 13 residues in the CDR3. The V end was cut by 6 bases, the J end by 7 bases, with 15 bases between. CDR3 in amino acids: CASSPGGWSGYTF. The DNA of the CDR3 is TGTGCCAGCAGCCCGGGGGGTTGGAGTGGCTACACCTTC.

This clone was found a few times. This sequence joins TRBV30 and TRBJ1-1; D possibly corresponds to TRBD1 (6 bases). The CDR3 loop spans 15 amino acids. Trimming removed 5 bases from V and 2 bases from J, with 18 bases in between. The germline CDR1 and CDR2 sequences are GTSNPN and SVGIG (reference sequence). This CDR3 reads CAWAWGRGPNTEAFF. For the CDR3, the DNA is TGTGCCTGGGCCTGGGGGCGAGGGCCCAACACTGAAGCTTTCTTT.

This clone was seen a few times. This chain links TRBV3-1 (or the pseudogene TRBV3-2) with TRBJ1-5; no clear D gene. The CDR3 has 13 residues. V was shortened by 0 bases and J by 6 bases, with 6 bases between the two germline ends. CDR1 is LGHDT, CDR2 YNNKEL, per germline (reference sequence). CDR3 DNA sequence: TGTGCCAGCAGCCAAGATATCGTTCAGCCCCAGCATTTT. Amino acids: CASSQDIVQPQHF.

This chain uses TRBV19 with TRBJ2-5; a possible D gene is TRBD2 (6 bases). From germline, CDR1 is LNHDA and CDR2 SQIVND (reference sequence). The CDR3 consists of 15 residues. V was pared by 4 bases and J by 2 bases, with 14 bases between. CDR3 residues: CASSTSAGGQETQYF. CDR3 DNA sequence: TGTGCCAGTAGTACCTCGGCTGGGGGGCAAGAGACCCAGTACTTC.

The rearrangement uses TRBV28 and TRBJ1-1; 9 bases line up with TRBD1. This CDR3 spans 14 amino acids. J was trimmed by 10 bases and V by 4 bases; bases with no gene match: 10. The germline gives CDR1 MDHEN, CDR2 SYDVKM. CDR3 sequence: CASSSPYRGQIAFF. CDR3 in DNA: TGTGCCAGCAGTTCGCCTTACAGGGGGCAAATAGCTTTCTTT.